The next 5 T cell receptor beta chains were all read from a single sample in a study of blood T cell repertoires in COVID-19. The assay was immunoSEQ multiplex PCR, and TCRdb's table has in-frame clones only and misses some. Of over 300,000 clones listed, approximately 83% were seen once; the top ten hold 2.2%. The sample comprised PBMCs or T cells enriched from blood (not recorded which). These TCRs come from a man aged 30 to 45 who had recovered from COVID-19.

This chain joins TRBV6-1 and TRBJ2-1; D unresolved. The V gene's germline CDR1 is MNHNS and CDR2 SASEGT. V gave up 2 bases and J gave up 3 bases, with 11 bases separating them. The CDR3 sequence is 15 residues long. The CDR3 sequence is CASSEWSSSYNEQFF. CDR3 coding DNA: TGTGCCAGCAGTGAATGGAGTTCTAGCTACAATGAGCAGTTCTTC.

The genes are TRBV7-2 and TRBJ1-5; D ambiguous. The germline V gene has CDR1 SGHTA and CDR2 FQGNSA. V was clipped by 5 bases and J by 0 bases, with 11 bases between them. The CDR3 covers 15 residues. The DNA of the CDR3 is TGTGCCAGCAGCCGGGAGGGTGTTAGCAATCAGCCCCAGCATTTT. The encoded protein is CASSREGVSNQPQHF.

This sequence joins TRBV11-2 and TRBJ2-5; D is possibly TRBD2 (6 bases). The CDR3 sequence is 15 residues long. The V end lost 2 bases, the J end lost 10 bases, and 20 bases lay between the germline ends. Germline V gives CDR1 SGHAT, CDR2 FQNNGV. The CDR3 coding sequence is TGTGCCAGCAGCTTAAACCGGGACTCCCAGGGTAGCCAGTACTTC. The encoded protein is CASSLNRDSQGSQYF.

The V gene is TRBV25-1, the J gene TRBJ2-1, with TRBD2 matching over 7 bases. J gave up 1 base and V 2 bases, and 5 bases lay outside the gene matches. This CDR3 contains 16 residues. The germline CDR1 and CDR2 sequences are MGHDK and SYGVNS. The CDR3: CASSELASGSYNEQFF. As DNA, the CDR3 is TGTGCCAGCAGTGAACTGGCTAGCGGATCCTACAATGAGCAGTTCTTC. The full variable domain, completed using reference TRBV25-1 and TRBJ2-1, is EADIYQTPRYLVIGTGKKITLECSQTMGHDKMYWYQQDPGMELHLIHYSYGVNSTEKGDLSSESTVSRIRTEHFPLTLESARPSHTSQYLCASSELASGSYNEQFFGPGTRLTVL.

The rearrangement joins TRBV4-3 to TRBJ1-4, with D maybe TRBD1 (5 bases). V was pared by 1 base and J by 7 bases, with 16 bases between. In germline, CDR1 is LGHNA, CDR2 YSLEER. The CDR3 contains 16 residues. CDR3 protein: CASSQGTLGAAEKLFF. The CDR3 coding sequence is TGCGCCAGCAGCCAAGGTACTCTAGGGGCGGCTGAAAAACTGTTTTTT.